Reported below is one T cell receptor (beta chain). This record comes from a study of PD-1 blockade in classical Hodgkin lymphoma. Clones were read by immunoSEQ multiplex PCR, and TCRdb kept only the in-frame ones, dropping some. Of about 27,000 clones in the sample, 65% to 80% were seen once. V was pared by 0 bases and J by 7 bases, with 22 bases between. The CDR3 runs to 17 residues. In germline, CDR1 is LGHNA, CDR2 YSLEER. All the patients suffered relapse after autologous stem cell transplantation, and brentuximab vedotin exposure differed. Magnetic negative selection served to purify CD4+ T cells out of PBMCs that had been thawed.

The TCR was taken from a human donor with classical Hodgkin lymphoma. This chain uses TRBV4-3 with TRBJ2-7; possible D gene TRBD2, 5 bases. The sequenced sample was CD4+ T cells from blood, obtained at baseline. In nucleotides, the CDR3 is TGCGCCAGCAGCCAAGATCGGGGAACGGACTCGTTTAGGGAGCAGTACTTC. It yields the protein CASSQDRGTDSFREQYF.